The clone carrying this T cell receptor beta chain appeared many times. Its antigen is as yet unknown. Used for diagnoses were clinical symptoms, serum thyroxine and TRAb, thyroid ultrasound and orbital computed tomography. The data were taken from a study of T cells in Graves' hyperthyroidism and ophthalmopathy. The length of the CDR3 is 12 residues. The germline V gene has CDR1 LNHNV and CDR2 YYDKDF (reference sequence). Deletions cut 0 bases from V and 3 bases from J, with 0 bases between. Study results and caveats: Blood also carried most thyroid clonotypes expanded above 0.001.

There were TCR beta CDR3 regions amplified from RNA transcripts. First-round RT-PCR of the TCR CDR3 relied on the HTBI primer set. TCRdb fed the multiplex PCR reads into MiXCR, producing one record per CDR3 protein. The table lists over 500,000 distinct CDR3 sequences, less than 15% of them singletons. Sequenced material: blood. This TCR came from a woman in her thirties or forties with Graves' hyperthyroidism. The chain recombines TRBV15 with TRBJ2-1; D remains ambiguous. The CDR3 reads CATSRDYNEQFF. CDR3 bases: TGTGCCACCAGCAGAGACTACAATGAGCAGTTCTTC.